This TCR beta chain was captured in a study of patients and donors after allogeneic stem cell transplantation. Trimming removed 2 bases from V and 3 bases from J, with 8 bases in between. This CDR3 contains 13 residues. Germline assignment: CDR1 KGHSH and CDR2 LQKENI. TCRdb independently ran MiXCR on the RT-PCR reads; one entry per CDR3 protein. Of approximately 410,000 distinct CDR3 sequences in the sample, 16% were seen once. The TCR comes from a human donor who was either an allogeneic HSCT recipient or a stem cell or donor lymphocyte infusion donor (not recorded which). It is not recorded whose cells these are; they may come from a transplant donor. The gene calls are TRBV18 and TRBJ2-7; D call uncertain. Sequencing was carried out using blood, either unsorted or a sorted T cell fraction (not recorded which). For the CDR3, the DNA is TGTGCCAGCTCACCAGGAAGGTTCTACGAGCAGTACTTC. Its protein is CASSPGRFYEQYF.